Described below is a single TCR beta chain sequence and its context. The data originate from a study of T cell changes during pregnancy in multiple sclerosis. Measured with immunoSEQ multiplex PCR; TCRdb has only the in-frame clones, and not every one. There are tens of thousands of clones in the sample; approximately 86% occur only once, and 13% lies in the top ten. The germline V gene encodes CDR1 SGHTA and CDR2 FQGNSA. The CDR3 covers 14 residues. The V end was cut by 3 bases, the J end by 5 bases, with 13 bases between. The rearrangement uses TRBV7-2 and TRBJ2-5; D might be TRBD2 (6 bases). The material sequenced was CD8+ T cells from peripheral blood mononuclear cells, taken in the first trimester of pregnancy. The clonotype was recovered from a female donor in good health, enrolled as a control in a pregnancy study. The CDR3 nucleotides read TGTGCCAGCAGCTTTGAGCCCCGGGAGGAGACCCAGTACTTC. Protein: CASSFEPREETQYF.